This is a list of T cell receptor beta chains from one sample in a study of cytomegalovirus exposure and HLA in healthy donors. Assay: immunoSEQ multiplex PCR; the TCRdb copy retains only in-frame clones and omits some. The sample has about 160,000 clones, approximately 78% seen once; the top ten hold 2.4%. Sequencing was carried out using PBMCs. These receptors were obtained from a male donor in good health and CMV-seronegative. CDR3s include the opening cysteine and the closing phenylalanine or tryptophan. Fields, in order: clone size, D gene, J gene, V gene, CDR3 DNA, CDR3 protein. The D gene is left open where the match is weak. Clone size, where shown, is once, few, many, or a class for clones that have expanded.

clone size: few
D gene: -
J gene: TRBJ1-1
V gene: TRBV19
CDR3 DNA: TGTGCCAGTAGTATAGAGACCCTCCTAGGGAACACTGAAGCTTTCTTT
CDR3 protein: CASSIETLLGNTEAFF

clone size: -
D gene: -
J gene: TRBJ1-1
V gene: TRBV6-5
CDR3 DNA: TGTGCCAGCAGTTACTCAGCAGGGAACACTGAAGCTTTCTTT
CDR3 protein: CASSYSAGNTEAFF

clone size: -
D gene: TRBD1
J gene: TRBJ2-7
V gene: TRBV29-1
CDR3 DNA: TGCAGCGTTGATTCGGGACAGGGAAACGGCGAGCAGTACTTC
CDR3 protein: CSVDSGQGNGEQYF

clone size: -
D gene: -
J gene: TRBJ2-1
V gene: TRBV9
CDR3 DNA: TGTGCCAGCAGCGTAGTAACCCGTGCTCAGGAGCAGTTCTTC
CDR3 protein: CASSVVTRAQEQFF

clone size: -
D gene: TRBD2
J gene: TRBJ2-2
V gene: TRBV5-4
CDR3 DNA: TGTGCCAGCAGCCGAACTAGCGTCCAGGGGGAGCTGTTTTTT
CDR3 protein: CASSRTSVQGELFF

clone size: -
D gene: TRBD1
J gene: TRBJ1-6
V gene: TRBV6-5
CDR3 DNA: TGTGCCAGCAACCGACAGGGGGCGAATTCACCCCTCCACTTT
CDR3 protein: CASNRQGANSPLHF

clone size: -
D gene: TRBD2
J gene: TRBJ2-3
V gene: TRBV4-3
CDR3 DNA: TGCGCCAGCAGCCAAGACCGGGCGGGAGGGCCTGGAGATACGCAGTATTTT
CDR3 protein: CASSQDRAGGPGDTQYF

clone size: -
D gene: TRBD2
J gene: TRBJ2-7
V gene: TRBV7-2
CDR3 DNA: TGTGCCAGCAGCTTATATTGGACTAGCGCTTTCGAGCAGTACTTC
CDR3 protein: CASSLYWTSAFEQYF

clone size: -
D gene: TRBD1
J gene: TRBJ1-4
V gene: TRBV6-1
CDR3 DNA: TGTGCCAGCAGTGAACAGGGGGCGATGGGTGAAAAACTGTTTTTT
CDR3 protein: CASSEQGAMGEKLFF

clone size: -
D gene: -
J gene: TRBJ1-2
V gene: TRBV5-1
CDR3 DNA: TGCGCCAGCAGATGGTCAGGGGAGGGCTATGGCTACACCTTC
CDR3 protein: CASRWSGEGYGYTF

clone size: -
D gene: TRBD1
J gene: TRBJ1-2
V gene: TRBV30
CDR3 DNA: TGTGCCTGGACAGTGTATGTCGGGACAGGGGGAAATGGCTACACCTTC
CDR3 protein: CAWTVYVGTGGNGYTF

clone size: -
D gene: -
J gene: TRBJ1-1
V gene: TRBV5-1
CDR3 DNA: TGCGCCAGCAGCCTGGAACTCTCTGCCACTGAAGCTTTCTTT
CDR3 protein: CASSLELSATEAFF

clone size: -
D gene: TRBD1
J gene: TRBJ1-2
V gene: TRBV19
CDR3 DNA: TGTGCCAGTAGTACCTTCTACCCTAGACAGGGGCACGGGTACACCTTC
CDR3 protein: CASSTFYPRQGHGYTF

clone size: -
D gene: -
J gene: TRBJ2-7
V gene: TRBV7-2
CDR3 DNA: TGTGCCAGCAGCCCAGGTCCATCCGAGCAGTACTTC
CDR3 protein: CASSPGPSEQYF

clone size: -
D gene: -
J gene: TRBJ2-7
V gene: TRBV29-1
CDR3 DNA: TGCAGCGTGGGTCGGGACGAGCAGTACTTC
CDR3 protein: CSVGRDEQYF

clone size: -
D gene: TRBD1
J gene: TRBJ1-2
V gene: TRBV7-2
CDR3 DNA: TGTGCCAGCAGCGATGTGCGACAGGGGCCCATTAACTATGGCTACACCTTC
CDR3 protein: CASSDVRQGPINYGYTF

clone size: -
D gene: -
J gene: TRBJ2-7
V gene: TRBV6-5
CDR3 DNA: TGTGCCAGCAGGGACGCGGGGGCCACCTACGAGCAGTACTTC
CDR3 protein: CASRDAGATYEQYF

clone size: -
D gene: TRBD1
J gene: TRBJ1-1
V gene: TRBV5-1
CDR3 DNA: TGCGCCAGCAGCCCTCTGAGGACAGGCGATAACACTGAAGCTTTCTTT
CDR3 protein: CASSPLRTGDNTEAFF

clone size: -
D gene: TRBD1
J gene: TRBJ1-2
V gene: TRBV5-4
CDR3 DNA: TGTGCCAGCAGCTTTTACGACGGAGCAGGGGGCTATGGCTACACCTTC
CDR3 protein: CASSFYDGAGGYGYTF

clone size: -
D gene: -
J gene: TRBJ1-1
V gene: TRBV4-2
CDR3 DNA: TGTGCCAGCAGCAATTCGGGGCGGGAGAACACTGAAGCTTTCTTT
CDR3 protein: CASSNSGRENTEAFF

clone size: few
D gene: -
J gene: TRBJ2-2
V gene: TRBV5-1
CDR3 DNA: TGCGCCAGCAGCTTGGGGGTCGGGAGCACCGGGGAGCTGTTTTTT
CDR3 protein: CASSLGVGSTGELFF

clone size: -
D gene: TRBD2
J gene: TRBJ2-1
V gene: TRBV4-3
CDR3 DNA: TGCGCCAGCAGCTTGGGGATTGCTGGGCGGGGGGACGAGCAGTTCTTC
CDR3 protein: CASSLGIAGRGDEQFF

clone size: -
D gene: -
J gene: TRBJ1-2
V gene: TRBV20-1
CDR3 DNA: TGCAGTGCCCCGGACAATGGCTACACCTTC
CDR3 protein: CSAPDNGYTF

clone size: -
D gene: TRBD2
J gene: TRBJ2-1
V gene: TRBV6-5
CDR3 DNA: TGTGCCAGCAGTTATAAAGCGGGGGTGTACAATGAGCAGTTCTTC
CDR3 protein: CASSYKAGVYNEQFF

clone size: -
D gene: TRBD2
J gene: TRBJ2-3
V gene: TRBV4-3
CDR3 DNA: TGCGCCAGCAGCCAAGACCTTTCCGGGACTAGCGGCACAGATACGCAGTATTTT
CDR3 protein: CASSQDLSGTSGTDTQYF

clone size: few
D gene: -
J gene: TRBJ2-7
V gene: TRBV4-1
CDR3 DNA: TGCGCCAGCAGCCAAGATTCAGCGGAGAGCTCCTACGAGCAGTACTTC
CDR3 protein: CASSQDSAESSYEQYF

clone size: -
D gene: -
J gene: TRBJ1-5
V gene: TRBV6-5
CDR3 DNA: TGTGCCGGTACTGGGGAGATTAGCAATCAGCCCCAGCATTTT
CDR3 protein: CAGTGEISNQPQHF

clone size: -
D gene: TRBD2
J gene: TRBJ2-7
V gene: TRBV5-1
CDR3 DNA: TGCGCCAGCAGTCTACTAGCGGGAGACGAGCAGTACTTC
CDR3 protein: CASSLLAGDEQYF

clone size: -
D gene: -
J gene: TRBJ1-1
V gene: TRBV27
CDR3 DNA: TGTGCCAGCAGCCCAGGGTGGGCAGGCACTGAAGCTTTCTTT
CDR3 protein: CASSPGWAGTEAFF

clone size: -
D gene: TRBD2
J gene: TRBJ2-5
V gene: TRBV6-5
CDR3 DNA: TGTGCCAGCAGTTACTTACGCGGGGGGGCCATTGGGACCCAGTACTTC
CDR3 protein: CASSYLRGGAIGTQYF

clone size: -
D gene: TRBD2
J gene: TRBJ2-7
V gene: TRBV5-4
CDR3 DNA: TGTGCCAGCAGCTTGGGCGGGAGGGTTCCCTACGAGCAGTACTTC
CDR3 protein: CASSLGGRVPYEQYF

clone size: -
D gene: TRBD2
J gene: TRBJ2-7
V gene: TRBV19
CDR3 DNA: TGTGCCAGTAGTAGCCTAGCGGGACCTTACGAGCAGTACTTC
CDR3 protein: CASSSLAGPYEQYF

clone size: -
D gene: -
J gene: TRBJ2-2
V gene: TRBV9
CDR3 DNA: TGTGCCAGCAGCGTAGAGGGGCGACAGTTGGGGGAGCTGTTTTTT
CDR3 protein: CASSVEGRQLGELFF

clone size: -
D gene: -
J gene: TRBJ1-1
V gene: TRBV7-3
CDR3 DNA: TGTGCCAGCAGCTTAGGCGGGGCGTTTGAAGCTTTCTTT
CDR3 protein: CASSLGGAFEAFF

clone size: -
D gene: TRBD2
J gene: TRBJ2-7
V gene: TRBV27
CDR3 DNA: TGTGCCAGCAGTTTTAGGCTAGCGGGCTACGAGCAGTACTTC
CDR3 protein: CASSFRLAGYEQYF

clone size: -
D gene: TRBD2
J gene: TRBJ2-1
V gene: TRBV2
CDR3 DNA: TGTGCCAGCAGTGAACGGCTGAACGGGGGGGCTCAGTACAATGAGCAGTTCTTC
CDR3 protein: CASSERLNGGAQYNEQFF

clone size: -
D gene: -
J gene: TRBJ1-1
V gene: TRBV6-1
CDR3 DNA: TGTGCCAGCAGGGAATCCAGGGTTGAGGCTTTCTTT
CDR3 protein: CASRESRVEAFF

clone size: -
D gene: TRBD1
J gene: TRBJ2-7
V gene: TRBV27
CDR3 DNA: TGTGCCAGCAGTTTAATGACAGGGGGCAGGGAGCAGTACTTC
CDR3 protein: CASSLMTGGREQYF

clone size: few
D gene: TRBD2
J gene: TRBJ2-7
V gene: TRBV4-3
CDR3 DNA: TGCGCCAGCAGCCGATCAGAGGAACTAGCGGCCTCTTCCTACGAGCAGTACTTC
CDR3 protein: CASSRSEELAASSYEQYF

clone size: once
D gene: TRBD2
J gene: TRBJ2-7
V gene: TRBV29-1
CDR3 DNA: TGCAGCGCGAGACTAGCGGGAGGGGAGCAGTACTTC
CDR3 protein: CSARLAGGEQYF

clone size: once
D gene: -
J gene: TRBJ2-7
V gene: TRBV27
CDR3 DNA: TGTGCCAGCAGTCCACTAACCCAACCCTACGAGCAGTACTTC
CDR3 protein: CASSPLTQPYEQYF

clone size: -
D gene: TRBD1
J gene: TRBJ1-2
V gene: TRBV6-5
CDR3 DNA: TGTGCCAGCAGCCTAGACAGGGGTTTGGGAGGCTACACCTTC
CDR3 protein: CASSLDRGLGGYTF

clone size: -
D gene: -
J gene: TRBJ2-6
V gene: TRBV27
CDR3 DNA: TGTGCCAGCAGTAGGCGGGGACAGCTATTCTCTGGGGCCAACGTCCTGACTTTC
CDR3 protein: CASSRRGQLFSGANVLTF

clone size: -
D gene: TRBD2
J gene: TRBJ2-3
V gene: TRBV27
CDR3 DNA: TGTGCCAGCAGTTTGTCAGGCGGGAGAATCACAGATACGCAGTATTTT
CDR3 protein: CASSLSGGRITDTQYF

clone size: -
D gene: -
J gene: TRBJ2-3
V gene: TRBV28
CDR3 DNA: TGTGCCAGCAGTTCCTCACAGGGAAGTGGTCGCACAGATACGCAGTATTTT
CDR3 protein: CASSSSQGSGRTDTQYF

clone size: -
D gene: TRBD1
J gene: TRBJ1-2
V gene: TRBV11-2
CDR3 DNA: TGTGCCAGCAGCTTAGATCCGGGACAGGGTCATGGCTACACCTTC
CDR3 protein: CASSLDPGQGHGYTF

clone size: -
D gene: -
J gene: TRBJ2-3
V gene: TRBV10-2
CDR3 DNA: TGCGCCAGCAGTGAATTTCGTGACTTCCCAGATACGCAGTATTTT
CDR3 protein: CASSEFRDFPDTQYF

clone size: -
D gene: TRBD2
J gene: TRBJ2-1
V gene: TRBV29-1
CDR3 DNA: TGCAGCGTTAAGGGCAAAGCGGGGGGCCTCTTCCATGAGCAGTTCTTC
CDR3 protein: CSVKGKAGGLFHEQFF

clone size: -
D gene: -
J gene: TRBJ1-1
V gene: TRBV12-5
CDR3 DNA: TGTGCTAGTGGGACAGGTCGTTGGGACACTGAAGCTTTCTTT
CDR3 protein: CASGTGRWDTEAFF

clone size: -
D gene: TRBD1
J gene: TRBJ1-1
V gene: TRBV29-1
CDR3 DNA: TGCAGCGTGGGACAGATATCAAACACTGAAGCTTTCTTT
CDR3 protein: CSVGQISNTEAFF

clone size: few
D gene: TRBD1
J gene: TRBJ2-2
V gene: TRBV6-1
CDR3 DNA: TGTGCCAGCAACCGACAGGGGGCGCCTGGGGAGCTGTTTTTT
CDR3 protein: CASNRQGAPGELFF

clone size: -
D gene: -
J gene: TRBJ2-6
V gene: TRBV18
CDR3 DNA: TGTGCCAGCTCACTCCTCAGGTCAGGGGCTGGGGCCAACGTCCTGACTTTC
CDR3 protein: CASSLLRSGAGANVLTF

clone size: -
D gene: -
J gene: TRBJ2-7
V gene: TRBV29-1
CDR3 DNA: TGCAGCGTCGCCCGGGGTAGGGACGAGCAGTACTTC
CDR3 protein: CSVARGRDEQYF

clone size: few
D gene: -
J gene: TRBJ1-1
V gene: TRBV13
CDR3 DNA: TGTGCCAGCAGCTTACAACTGACTGAAGCTTTCTTT
CDR3 protein: CASSLQLTEAFF

clone size: once
D gene: -
J gene: TRBJ1-5
V gene: TRBV2
CDR3 DNA: TGTGCCAGCAGTATATCAGGGGAAGGGGGCAATCAGCCCCAGCATTTT
CDR3 protein: CASSISGEGGNQPQHF

clone size: -
D gene: -
J gene: TRBJ1-2
V gene: TRBV30
CDR3 DNA: TGTGCCTCTCTATGGGGGGTCCGCCAACGCTACACCTTC
CDR3 protein: CASLWGVRQRYTF

clone size: few
D gene: -
J gene: TRBJ1-1
V gene: TRBV6-5
CDR3 DNA: TGTGCCAGCAGTTACTCGAGGGATAAACAGAACACTGAAGCTTTCTTT
CDR3 protein: CASSYSRDKQNTEAFF

clone size: once
D gene: -
J gene: TRBJ1-5
V gene: TRBV28
CDR3 DNA: TGTGCCAGCAGGGCACAGGGTGCCGCCGGCCAGCCCCAGCATTTT
CDR3 protein: CASRAQGAAGQPQHF

clone size: -
D gene: TRBD1
J gene: TRBJ2-1
V gene: TRBV7-7
CDR3 DNA: TGTGCTAGCAGCTCTGGGACAGGGGGCTACAATGAGCAGTTCTTC
CDR3 protein: CASSSGTGGYNEQFF